These T cell receptor beta chains were read from a single sample in a study of technical replicates of blood from a few donors. Only in-frame clones appear in the TCRdb table, and some are missing; sequencing was by immunoSEQ multiplex PCR. The sample holds 68,000 or so clones, 95% to 98% seen once. Sequencing input: T cells isolated from PBMCs. These receptors were taken from a human donor in good health. Both conserved end residues are trimmed from each CDR3. Fields, in order: V gene, D gene, J gene, CDR3 protein. A D gene is named only where the DNA matches it firmly.

v_call: TRBV5-1
d_call: TRBD1
j_call: TRBJ2-3
cdr3_aa: ASFGIGQGLDTQY

v_call: TRBV11-2
d_call: TRBD2
j_call: TRBJ2-7
cdr3_aa: ASSLAGTSGWKEQY

v_call: TRBV5-4
d_call: TRBD1
j_call: TRBJ2-7
cdr3_aa: ASRPPGTGLSTQY

v_call: TRBV7-9
d_call: .
j_call: TRBJ2-4
cdr3_aa: ASSLPQGTNPNIQY

v_call: TRBV7-9
d_call: TRBD2
j_call: TRBJ2-5
cdr3_aa: ASSLVLAGARGETQY

v_call: TRBV6-1
d_call: .
j_call: TRBJ1-5
cdr3_aa: ASRLSGFNQPQH

v_call: TRBV7-9
d_call: TRBD1
j_call: TRBJ2-3
cdr3_aa: ASSLPLTGVVTDTQY

v_call: TRBV6-6
d_call: .
j_call: TRBJ2-7
cdr3_aa: ASSLWRDFAYEQY

v_call: TRBV6-1
d_call: .
j_call: TRBJ1-5
cdr3_aa: ASSPQGHQPQH

v_call: TRBV28
d_call: TRBD2
j_call: TRBJ2-1
cdr3_aa: ASSFTSGSNYNEQF

v_call: TRBV23-1
d_call: TRBD1
j_call: TRBJ2-7
cdr3_aa: ASSQLRDRAYEQY

v_call: TRBV5-8
d_call: .
j_call: TRBJ1-2
cdr3_aa: ASSLASGTTNYGYT

v_call: TRBV28
d_call: TRBD2
j_call: TRBJ2-1
cdr3_aa: ASSRAGEGYNEQF

v_call: TRBV7-8
d_call: .
j_call: TRBJ2-5
cdr3_aa: ASSPGVRGMIQETQY

v_call: TRBV18
d_call: .
j_call: TRBJ1-1
cdr3_aa: ASSPGELNTEAF

v_call: TRBV4-1
d_call: TRBD2
j_call: TRBJ2-5
cdr3_aa: ASSQDWTRGLITN

v_call: TRBV4-2
d_call: TRBD2
j_call: TRBJ2-3
cdr3_aa: ASSQRVAGETDTQY

v_call: TRBV7-3
d_call: TRBD1
j_call: TRBJ2-7
cdr3_aa: ASSPSGTEYYEQY

v_call: TRBV28
d_call: .
j_call: TRBJ1-2
cdr3_aa: ASSLTQDTYGYT

v_call: TRBV9
d_call: .
j_call: TRBJ1-1
cdr3_aa: ASSPGVYTEAF

v_call: TRBV6-6
d_call: .
j_call: TRBJ2-4
cdr3_aa: ASSYVSGHIQY

v_call: TRBV29-1
d_call: .
j_call: TRBJ1-1
cdr3_aa: SLGVENTEAF

v_call: TRBV27
d_call: .
j_call: TRBJ2-7
cdr3_aa: ASSPLSRETEQY

v_call: TRBV6-4
d_call: TRBD1
j_call: TRBJ2-3
cdr3_aa: ASSEQGVADTQY

v_call: TRBV6-5
d_call: .
j_call: TRBJ2-3
cdr3_aa: ASSPIGAPTDTQY

v_call: TRBV9
d_call: TRBD1
j_call: TRBJ1-1
cdr3_aa: ASSSPGTGNTEAF

v_call: TRBV10-1
d_call: TRBD1
j_call: TRBJ2-7
cdr3_aa: ASSLPGQPNEQY

v_call: TRBV7-2
d_call: .
j_call: TRBJ1-4
cdr3_aa: ASSKTIPTNEKLF

v_call: TRBV29-1
d_call: TRBD1
j_call: TRBJ2-5
cdr3_aa: SVERQGQETQY

v_call: TRBV4-2
d_call: .
j_call: TRBJ2-3
cdr3_aa: ASSPRLETDTQY

v_call: TRBV4-2
d_call: TRBD2
j_call: TRBJ2-7
cdr3_aa: ASSQSGGLAGYEQY

v_call: TRBV19
d_call: .
j_call: TRBJ1-2
cdr3_aa: ASSISTDKGYGYT

v_call: TRBV11-2
d_call: .
j_call: TRBJ1-1
cdr3_aa: ASSPVRGKDTEAF

v_call: TRBV7-6
d_call: TRBD2
j_call: TRBJ2-1
cdr3_aa: ASSLGGSGSPSVSEQF

v_call: TRBV10-3
d_call: TRBD1
j_call: TRBJ2-7
cdr3_aa: AISDPTGNHYEQY

v_call: TRBV12-5
d_call: .
j_call: TRBJ1-1
cdr3_aa: ASGLPSDSPNTEAF

v_call: TRBV19
d_call: TRBD1
j_call: TRBJ2-7
cdr3_aa: ASSLRRQGYYEQY